These 16 T cell receptor beta chains were sequenced from one sample in a study of Ad26.COV2.S vaccination and SARS-CoV-2 variants. Sequenced by immunoSEQ multiplex PCR; TCRdb stores in-frame clones only, minus some. This sample has hundreds of thousands of clones; around 87% occur once, and the top ten carry under 4%. Treatment reported: over 15 received Ad26.COV2.S at low or high dose, single or two shots; about 5 received placebo; per-sample allocation not given. The study sampled participants on day 63 after the first vaccine or placebo injection. This specimen consisted of peripheral blood, obtained in a trial of Ad26.COV2.S vaccine versus placebo. The receptors originated from a person aged 18-65 years who received the Ad26.COV2.S COVID-19 vaccine or a placebo.

The rearrangement uses TRBV5-8 and TRBJ2-3; 9 bases fit TRBD1. Trimming removed 5 bases from V and 2 bases from J; junction bases left unmatched: 6. The germline V gene has CDR1 SGHTS and CDR2 YDEGEE. The CDR3 sequence is 15 residues long. The chain's CDR3 is CASSPGQGSTDTQYF. Written as DNA, the CDR3 is TGTGCCAGCAGTCCGGGACAGGGTTCCACAGATACGCAGTATTTT.

This chain uses TRBV27 with TRBJ2-1; 9 nucleotides agree with TRBD1. In germline, CDR1 is MNHEY, CDR2 SMNVEV (reference sequence). V was clipped by 3 bases and J by 9 bases; unmatched bases: 6. The CDR3 spans 14 residues. CDR3 sequence (DNA): TGTGCCAGCAGTTTGACACAGGGGGCGGGTGAGCAGTTCTTC. This encodes CASSLTQGAGEQFF.

The rearrangement uses TRBV18 and TRBJ2-7, with D possibly TRBD2 on 5 matching bases. Germline V gene lookup returns CDR1 KGHSH and CDR2 LQKENI. V gave up 3 bases and J gave up 6 bases, with 9 bases separating them. CDR3 length: 12 amino acids. CDR3 residues: CASSPFEGEQYF. In nucleotides, the CDR3 is TGTGCCAGCTCACCCTTTGAGGGCGAGCAGTACTTC. Full variable domain (missing parts from reference TRBV18 and TRBJ2-7): NAGVMQNPRHLVRRRGQEARLRCSPMKGHSHVYWYRQLPEEGLKFMVYLQKENIIDESGMPKERFSAEFPKEGPSILRIQQVVRGDSAAYFCASSPFEGEQYFGPGTRLTVT.

The chain links TRBV7-9 to TRBJ2-5; perhaps TRBD2 as D (6 bases). Germline assignment: CDR1 SEHNR and CDR2 FQNEAQ (reference sequence). V lost 8 bases, J lost 4 bases, and 20 bases lay in between. The CDR3 sequence is 15 residues long. The CDR3, as DNA: TGTGCCAGCGCACAGGACGGGAGTAGGGGAGAGACCCAGTACTTC. Translating gives CASAQDGSRGETQYF.

This chain links TRBV6-1 with TRBJ1-1; 7 bases are a match to TRBD1. This CDR3 region has 15 residues. The trim removed 3 bases at V and 2 bases at J, leaving 6 bases unmatched. CDR1 MNHNS and CDR2 SASEGT come from the germline V gene. The CDR3 is CASSDYGTDNTEAFF. Here the CDR3 DNA reads TGTGCCAGCAGTGATTATGGGACAGACAACACTGAAGCTTTCTTT.

This sequence joins TRBV6-1 and TRBJ2-7; D is possibly TRBD1 or TRBD2 (5 bases each). The V and J ends lost 2 bases and 3 bases respectively, with 11 bases between them. The germline CDR1 and CDR2 sequences are MNHNS and SASEGT. This CDR3 contains 14 residues. The CDR3 sequence is CASSERDGSYEQYF. For the CDR3, the DNA is TGTGCCAGCAGTGAACGGGACGGCAGCTACGAGCAGTACTTC.

V is TRBV12-3 or TRBV12-4 and J is TRBJ1-5; tentatively, D is TRBD1 (6 bases). CDR3 length: 13 amino acids. V was pared by 5 bases and J by 3 bases, with 8 bases between. The CDR3 is CASSPGDNQPQHF. The CDR3 DNA sequence: TGTGCCAGCAGTCCAGGGGACAATCAGCCCCAGCATTTT.

The rearrangement uses TRBV2 and TRBJ2-1, with TRBD1 matching 7 bases. Germline assignment: CDR1 SNHLY and CDR2 FYNNEI. V lost 4 bases and J lost 4; bases outside the gene matches: 13. This CDR3 contains 17 residues. The CDR3 DNA sequence: TGTGCCAGCAGTGCCTGGGACAGAGGGACCTTTTACAATGAGCAGTTCTTC. This translates into CASSAWDRGTFYNEQFF.

The chain is built from TRBV19 and TRBJ1-4; a possible D gene is TRBD1 (5 bases). The germline CDR1 and CDR2 sequences are LNHDA and SQIVND (reference sequence). The CDR3 consists of 14 residues. Trimming cost V 8 bases and J 7 bases, with 17 bases left between them. The CDR3 region is CASARGGGVEKLFF. DNA of the CDR3: TGTGCCAGTGCCCGCGGGGGAGGGGTTGAAAAACTGTTTTTT. Filled out from reference TRBV19 and TRBJ1-4, the complete variable domain reads DGGITQSPKYLFRKEGQNVTLSCEQNLNHDAMYWYRQDPGQGLRLIYYSQIVNDFQKGDIAEGYSVSREKKESFPLTVTSAQKNPTAFYLCASARGGGVEKLFFGSGTQLSVL.

The chain is built from TRBV7-9 and TRBJ2-7, with D tentatively TRBD1 (6 bases). V was trimmed by 4 bases and J by 6 bases, leaving 16 bases between them. The CDR3 is 14 residues long. Germline V gives CDR1 SEHNR, CDR2 FQNEAQ (reference sequence). This chain's CDR3 is CASSSQGRASEQYF. Written as DNA, the CDR3 is TGTGCCAGCAGCTCACAGGGAAGGGCCTCCGAGCAGTACTTC. The full variable domain, in which reference TRBV7-9 and TRBJ2-7 provide the parts outside the CDR3, is DTGVSQNPRHKITKRGQNVTFRCDPISEHNRLYWYRQTLGQGPEFLTYFQNEAQLEKSRLLSDRFSAERPKGSFSTLEIQRTEQGDSAMYLCASSSQGRASEQYFGPGTRLTVT.

The genes are TRBV16 and TRBJ1-1; D not resolved. Trimming took 2 bases from V and 2 from J, leaving 3 bases between them. Per the germline V gene, CDR1 is KGHSY and CDR2 is FQNENV. This CDR3 is built from 12 residues. CDR3 sequence: CASSQGNTEAFF. The CDR3, as DNA: TGTGCCAGCAGCCAAGGAAACACTGAAGCTTTCTTT.

The chain has TRBV5-6 and TRBJ2-1; D is ambiguous. Germline loops: CDR1 SGHDT, CDR2 YYEEEE. Trimming took 4 bases from V and 10 from J, leaving 9 bases between them. The CDR3 is 11 amino acids. Here the CDR3 reads CASSQSREQFF. The CDR3 DNA is TGTGCCAGCAGCCAAAGCCGCGAGCAGTTCTTC.

V gene TRBV7-2 combines with J gene TRBJ1-1, with D possibly being TRBD1 (6 bases). Germline CDR1 SGHTA, CDR2 FQGNSA. CDR3 size: 16 residues. The V and J ends lost 5 bases and 2 bases respectively, with 18 bases between them. The CDR3 DNA reads TGTGCCAGCAGCCCCCGACAGGCGGGTCTTAACACTGAAGCTTTCTTT. It specifies CASSPRQAGLNTEAFF.

The chain carries TRBV7-2 and TRBJ2-7, with D maybe TRBD2 (5 bases). The CDR3 is made up of 14 amino acids. Trimming cost V 5 bases and J 1 base, with 12 bases left between them. In germline, CDR1 is SGHTA, CDR2 FQGNSA. CDR3 in amino acids: CASSTHGMSYEQYF. In DNA form, the CDR3 reads TGTGCCAGCAGCACCCACGGGATGTCCTACGAGCAGTACTTC.

The V and J genes are TRBV15 and TRBJ2-3, with 11 bases matching TRBD1. V gave up 4 bases and J gave up 4 bases; unmatched junction bases: 4. The CDR3 contains 15 residues. Germline CDR1 LNHNV, CDR2 YYDKDF (reference sequence). CDR3 DNA sequence: TGTGCCACCAGCAAGGAGGACAGGGGGCCAGATACGCAGTATTTT. This encodes CATSKEDRGPDTQYF.

CDR3: CASSPPDWYEQYF. CDR3 coding DNA: TGTGCCAGCTCACCGCCAGACTGGTACGAGCAGTACTTC. This chain joins TRBV18 and TRBJ2-7; D is undetermined. The V and J ends lost 3 bases and 4 bases respectively, with 10 bases between them. The CDR3 totals 13 residues. CDR1 is KGHSH and CDR2 is LQKENI in the germline V gene.